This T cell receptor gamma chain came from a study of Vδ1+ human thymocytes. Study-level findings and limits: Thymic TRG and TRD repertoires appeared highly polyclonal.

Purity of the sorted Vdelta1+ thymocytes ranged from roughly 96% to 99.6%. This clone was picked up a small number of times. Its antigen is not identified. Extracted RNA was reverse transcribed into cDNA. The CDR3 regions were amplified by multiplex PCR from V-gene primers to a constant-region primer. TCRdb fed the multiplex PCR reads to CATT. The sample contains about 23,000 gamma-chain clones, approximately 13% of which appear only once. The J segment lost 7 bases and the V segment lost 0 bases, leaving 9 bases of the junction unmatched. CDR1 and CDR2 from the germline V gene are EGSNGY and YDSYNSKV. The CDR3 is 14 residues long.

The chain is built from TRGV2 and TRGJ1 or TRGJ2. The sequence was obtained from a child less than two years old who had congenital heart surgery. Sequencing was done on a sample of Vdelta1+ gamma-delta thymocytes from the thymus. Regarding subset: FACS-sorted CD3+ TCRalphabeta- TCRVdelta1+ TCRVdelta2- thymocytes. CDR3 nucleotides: TGTGCCACCTGGGACGGGCCGCCTGCGTATAAGAAACTCTTT. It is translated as CATWDGPPAYKKLF.